Each of the 23 T cell receptor beta chains below was sequenced from the same sample in a study of blood T cell repertoires in COVID-19. Profiling relied on immunoSEQ multiplex PCR, and the TCRdb table lists in-frame clones only, not all of them. Here the sample spans under 250,000 clones, 92% being singletons. The sequenced sample consisted of peripheral blood. The receptors here all came from a man under 40 with acute or convalescent COVID-19.

The V call is TRBV6-1, the J call TRBJ1-5, with D uncertain. The CDR3 sequence is 15 residues long. V shed 1 base and J shed 9 bases, with 16 bases lying between them. CDR1 is MNHNS and CDR2 is SASEGT in the germline V gene. The CDR3: CASSEVSRGTRPQHF. In DNA, the CDR3 is TGTGCCAGCAGTGAAGTTAGTCGGGGAACGAGGCCCCAGCATTTT.

The rearrangement uses TRBV9 and TRBJ2-2; D unresolved. The V end lost 3 bases, the J end lost 4 bases, and 7 bases lay between the germline ends. This CDR3 is built from 13 residues. Per germline, CDR1 SGDLS and CDR2 YYNGEE. The CDR3 sequence: CASSASFTGELFF. CDR3 DNA sequence: TGTGCCAGCAGCGCGTCCTTCACCGGGGAGCTGTTTTTT.

V and J are TRBV5-1 and TRBJ2-5; TRBD1 matches 10 bases. The V segment lost 3 bases and the J segment 2 bases; nucleotides outside the gene matches: 13. CDR1 is SGHRS, CDR2 YFSETQ, per germline. This CDR3 region has 18 residues. The CDR3 DNA reads as TGCGCCAGCAGCTCGGCCCCATCCGGGACAGGGGATCAAGAGACCCAGTACTTC. It codes for CASSSAPSGTGDQETQYF.

The count of this clone is one. This sequence joins TRBV5-1 and TRBJ1-4; D is undetermined. V gave up 3 bases and J gave up 0 bases, with 3 bases separating them. Per germline, CDR1 SGHRS and CDR2 YFSETQ. The CDR3 contains 13 residues. DNA of the CDR3: TGCGCCAGCAGCTCGGCAACTAATGAAAAACTGTTTTTT. As protein: CASSSATNEKLFF. Filled out from reference TRBV5-1 and TRBJ1-4, the complete variable domain reads KAGVTQTPRYLIKTRGQQVTLSCSPISGHRSVSWYQQTPGQGLQFLFEYFSETQRNKGNFPGRFSGRQFSNSRSEMNVSTLELGDSALYLCASSSATNEKLFFGSGTQLSVL.

Note on this clone: In the same sample, other DNA sequences code for this CDR3. V is TRBV5-1 and J is TRBJ2-7, with 10 bases aligning to TRBD1. V was pared by 1 base and J by 6 bases, with 4 bases of the junction left unmatched. Germline V gene data show CDR1 as SGHRS and CDR2 as YFSETQ. The CDR3 sequence is 14 residues long. CDR3: CASSLTGTGAEQYF. CDR3 DNA sequence: TGCGCCAGCAGCTTGACCGGGACAGGGGCCGAGCAGTACTTC.

The chain is built from TRBV3-1 (or the pseudogene TRBV3-2) and TRBJ2-1, with 8 bases aligning to TRBD2. J gave up 8 bases and V 2 bases, and 8 bases lay outside the gene matches. Germline loops: CDR1 LGHDT, CDR2 YNNKEL (reference sequence). This CDR3 is 15 amino acids long. Written as DNA, the CDR3 is TGTGCCAGCAGCCAACGACGGGAGGGCCGGGATGAGCAGTTCTTC. Its translation is CASSQRREGRDEQFF.

The chain carries TRBV14 and TRBJ2-7, with TRBD2 matching over 9 bases. Germline loops: CDR1 SGHDN, CDR2 FVKESK. J lost 4 bases, V lost 1 base, and 5 bases had no gene match. This CDR3 is 15 amino acids long. This CDR3 is CASSQGGGAAYEQYF. The CDR3 bases are TGTGCCAGCAGCCAAGGCGGGGGGGCAGCGTACGAGCAGTACTTC.

The V and J genes are TRBV7-3 and TRBJ1-1, with no clear D. The germline gives CDR1 SGHTA, CDR2 FQGTGA. The CDR3 has 13 amino acids. The V gene lost 5 bases and the J gene lost 3 bases, with 10 bases spanning the gap. The CDR3 coding sequence is TGTGCCAGCAGCCGGAACAGTTACACTGAAGCTTTCTTT. It specifies CASSRNSYTEAFF.

This chain joins TRBV15 and TRBJ2-1; 9 bases fit TRBD2. The CDR3 runs 16 residues. Losses at the gene ends were 6 bases for V and 4 bases for J; bases not matched to a gene: 10. Germline V gives CDR1 LNHNV, CDR2 YYDKDF (reference sequence). In DNA, the CDR3 is TGTGCCACCAGGGAGCCAGGCGGGAGGGCATACAATGAGCAGTTCTTC. This gives the protein CATREPGGRAYNEQFF. Complete variable domain (other parts from reference TRBV15 and TRBJ2-1): DAMVIQNPRYQVTQFGKPVTLSCSQTLNHNVMYWYQQKSSQAPKLLFHYYDKDFNNEADTPDNFQSRRPNTSFCFLDIRSPGLGDTAMYLCATREPGGRAYNEQFFGPGTRLTVL.

This clone was detected a few times. This chain links TRBV10-2 with TRBJ1-6; 8 bases are a match to TRBD1. The germline gives CDR1 WSHSY, CDR2 SAAADI. V shed 3 bases and J 10 bases; nucleotides not matched to a gene: 11. The CDR3 has 16 residues. This CDR3 reads CASSERGGRGRSPLHF. CDR3 bases: TGCGCCAGCAGTGAAAGAGGTGGCAGGGGGCGATCACCCCTCCACTTT.

The chain has TRBV27 and TRBJ2-1; 14 bases line up with TRBD2. J lost 7 bases, V lost 6 bases, and 2 bases had no gene match. CDR3 length equals 14 residues. Germline V lookup: CDR1 MNHEY, CDR2 SMNVEV (reference sequence). For the CDR3, the DNA is TGTGCCAGCAGGGGACTAGCGGGAGAAAATGAGCAGTTCTTC. Translation gives CASRGLAGENEQFF.

This chain uses TRBV21-1 with TRBJ1-6. TRBV21-1 is a pseudogene locus. The CDR3 runs 17 residues. The CDR3 region has the DNA TGTGCCAGCAGCAAACGCGGAATGAGCTCCTATAATTCACCCCTCCACTTT. It is translated as CASSKRGMSSYNSPLHF.

As for this clone: The sample has other DNA sequences that encode this CDR3 too. V usage is TRBV5-1 and J usage is TRBJ2-5; TRBD1 might be the D (6 bases). V was cut by 4 bases and J by 1 base, with 11 bases left in between. The germline V gene has CDR1 SGHRS and CDR2 YFSETQ. This CDR3 is 14 amino acids long. CDR3 sequence reads: CASSSGQPQETQYF. In nucleotides, the CDR3 is TGCGCCAGCAGCAGCGGACAGCCCCAAGAGACCCAGTACTTC.

V gene TRBV4-1 combines with J gene TRBJ2-1; 7 nucleotides match TRBD1. Germline CDR1 is MGHRA and CDR2 is YSYEKL. The CDR3 totals 16 residues. The V gene end was trimmed by 1 base and the J gene end by 8 bases; junction bases not matched to a gene: 11. The CDR3 DNA follows: TGCGCCAGCAGCCAAGCTAGGGGGATAGGGGGCGATGAGCAGTTCTTC. Amino acid sequence: CASSQARGIGGDEQFF.

A note on this clone: An end of the junction does not agree with germline; a read error may underlie this. The chain joins TRBV29-1 to TRBJ1-2; D remains unclear. The CDR3 contains 12 residues. Germline lookup yields CDR1 SQVTM and CDR2 ANQGSEA. The CDR3 loop reads CSVEDTNYGYTF. As DNA, the CDR3 is TGCAGCGTCGAAGACACAAACTATGGCTACACCTTC.

The V and J genes are TRBV7-2 and TRBJ1-2; the D gene is possibly TRBD1 (6 bases). The V and J ends lost 1 base and 4 bases respectively, with 16 bases between them. The CDR3 extends over 16 amino acids. Germline V CDR1 and CDR2: SGHTA, FQGNSA. The CDR3, as DNA: TGTGCCAGCAGCTTAGGGCCGGGACATAAAGCCTATGGCTACACCTTC. Amino acids: CASSLGPGHKAYGYTF.

The rearrangement joins TRBV19 to TRBJ2-3, with TRBD2 identical over 10 bases. Germline CDR1 reads LNHDA; CDR2 reads SQIVND (reference sequence). CDR3 length equals 17 residues. V was clipped by 1 base and J by 7 bases; unmatched bases: 11. Written as DNA, the CDR3 is TGTGCCAGTAGTATAGTAGTCGAGCGGGGGGGCTTAAATACGCAGTATTTT. Its translation is CASSIVVERGGLNTQYF.

In this sample, this clone turned up once. The rearrangement joins TRBV7-3 to TRBJ2-3, with D maybe TRBD2 (6 bases). V was cut by 5 bases and J by 5 bases, with 11 bases left in between. Germline lookup yields CDR1 SGHTA and CDR2 FQGTGA. The CDR3 spans 13 residues. The CDR3 protein is CASSRLEEDTQYF. The CDR3 region has the DNA TGTGCCAGCAGCCGACTAGAGGAAGATACGCAGTATTTT.

This clone was seen only once. The rearrangement joins TRBV30 to TRBJ2-5, with D possibly matching TRBD1 (6 bases). Germline CDR1 reads GTSNPN; CDR2 reads SVGIG (reference sequence). This CDR3 is 12 amino acids long. Deletions cut 1 base from V and 7 bases from J, with 10 bases between. CDR3 protein: CAWSDQGRTQYF. The CDR3 DNA reads as TGTGCCTGGAGTGATCAGGGGAGGACCCAGTACTTC. The full variable domain, in which reference TRBV30 and TRBJ2-5 provide the parts outside the CDR3, is SQTIHQWPATLVQPVGSPLSLECTVEGTSNPNLYWYRQAAGRGLQLLFYSVGIGQISSEVPQNLSASRPQDRQFILSSKKLLLSDSGFYLCAWSDQGRTQYFGPGTRLLVL.

The genes are TRBV7-9 and TRBJ2-1; D may be TRBD1 (6 bases). CDR1 and CDR2 (germline): SEHNR, FQNEAQ (reference sequence). V gave up 8 bases and J gave up 4 bases, with 18 bases separating them. The CDR3 sequence is 15 residues long. Here the CDR3 DNA reads TGTGCCAGCGTGCCAGTGGCAGGGGAATACAATGAGCAGTTCTTC. Protein: CASVPVAGEYNEQFF.

This sequence joins TRBV19 and TRBJ1-2; the match to TRBD1 covers 7 bases. The J segment lost 4 bases and the V segment lost 5 bases, leaving 4 bases of the junction unmatched. CDR1 and CDR2 from the germline V gene are LNHDA and SQIVND (reference sequence). The CDR3 totals 13 residues. The CDR3 DNA reads TGTGCCAGTAGTCACAGGGGACTCTATGGCTACACCTTC. Encoded protein: CASSHRGLYGYTF.

In this sample, this clone turned up once. This sequence joins TRBV12-3 or TRBV12-4 and TRBJ2-5, with D possibly TRBD2 on 5 matching bases. Trimming left V 5 bases short and J 7 bases short, with 8 bases between. The length of the CDR3 is 11 residues. In DNA form, the CDR3 reads TGTGCCAGCAGTATCCGGGGGACCCAGTACTTC. Protein product: CASSIRGTQYF.

The rearrangement links TRBV28 to TRBJ2-1; TRBD2 matches 8 bases. The CDR3 length is 16 residues. In germline, CDR1 is MDHEN, CDR2 SYDVKM. V lost 4 bases, J lost 7 bases, and 12 bases stayed unmatched. CDR3 coding DNA: TGTGCCAGCAGTTCCCGGCGGCCCGGGGGGGGGAATGAGCAGTTCTTC. This encodes CASSSRRPGGGNEQFF.